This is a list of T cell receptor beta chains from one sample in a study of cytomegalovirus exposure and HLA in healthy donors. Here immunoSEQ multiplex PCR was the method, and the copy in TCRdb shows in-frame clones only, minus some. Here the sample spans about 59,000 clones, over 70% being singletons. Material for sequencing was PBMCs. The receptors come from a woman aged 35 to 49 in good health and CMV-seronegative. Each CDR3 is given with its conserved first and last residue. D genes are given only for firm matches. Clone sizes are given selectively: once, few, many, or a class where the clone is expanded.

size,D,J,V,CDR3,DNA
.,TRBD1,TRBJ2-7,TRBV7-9,CASSSGTGPYEQYF,TGTGCCAGCAGTTCCGGGACAGGGCCCTACGAGCAGTACTTC
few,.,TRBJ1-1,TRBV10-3,CAISESSTGPDAFF,TGTGCCATCAGTGAGTCGAGCACAGGCCCTGACGCTTTCTTT
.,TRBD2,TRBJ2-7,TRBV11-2,CASSFTGTSGSQFDYEQYF,TGTGCCAGCAGCTTTACCGGGACTAGCGGGTCTCAGTTCGACTACGAGCAGTACTTC
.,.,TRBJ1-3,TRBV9,CASSVEAEPGNTIYF,TGTGCCAGCAGCGTAGAGGCGGAACCTGGAAACACCATATATTTT
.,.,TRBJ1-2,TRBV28,CASSPTTGSGYTF,TGTGCCAGCAGTCCAACAACAGGGTCCGGCTACACCTTC
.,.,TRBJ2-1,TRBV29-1,CSVTRGSRDNEQFF,TGCAGCGTTACCCGAGGTAGCCGAGACAATGAGCAGTTCTTC
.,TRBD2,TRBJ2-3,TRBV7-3,CASSIQGLAGTDTQYF,TGTGCCAGCAGCATACAGGGACTAGCGGGGACAGATACGCAGTATTTT
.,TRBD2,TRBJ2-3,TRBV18,CASSPPGLADTDTQYF,TGTGCCAGCTCACCGCCCGGACTAGCGGACACAGATACGCAGTATTTT
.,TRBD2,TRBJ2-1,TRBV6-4,CASSDGGDSANEQFF,TGTGCCAGCAGTGACGGGGGGGATTCGGCCAATGAGCAGTTCTTC
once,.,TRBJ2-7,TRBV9,CASSVEGGGLYEQYF,TGTGCCAGCAGCGTAGAGGGCGGAGGACTCTACGAGCAGTACTTC
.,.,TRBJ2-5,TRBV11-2,CASSFGSGETQYF,TGTGCCAGCAGCTTTGGAAGCGGAGAGACCCAGTACTTC
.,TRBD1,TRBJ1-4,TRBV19,CASSIRGTGAYGEKLFF,TGTGCCAGTAGTATAAGGGGGACAGGGGCATACGGCGAAAAACTGTTTTTT
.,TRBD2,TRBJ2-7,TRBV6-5,CASRTRTSGFYEQYF,TGTGCCAGCAGAACACGGACTAGCGGGTTTTACGAGCAGTACTTC
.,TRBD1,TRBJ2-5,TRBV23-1,CASSGLGTGDFGTQYF,TGCGCCAGCAGTGGACTAGGGACAGGGGACTTCGGGACCCAGTACTTC
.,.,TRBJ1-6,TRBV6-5,CASSRGEGNSPLHF,TGTGCCAGCAGCAGGGGAGAGGGAAATTCACCCCTCCACTTT
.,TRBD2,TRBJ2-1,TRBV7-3,CAGSSSGSYNEQFF,TGTGCCGGGAGCTCTAGCGGCTCCTACAATGAGCAGTTCTTC
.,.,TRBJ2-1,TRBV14,CASSQDYVTGYNEQFF,TGTGCCAGCAGCCAAGATTATGTGACAGGCTACAATGAGCAGTTCTTC
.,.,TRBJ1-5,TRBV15,CATSRDPGGNQPQHF,TGTGCCACCAGCAGAGATCCAGGGGGCAATCAGCCCCAGCATTTT
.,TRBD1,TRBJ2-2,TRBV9,CASSGSPGGDTGELFF,TGTGCCAGCAGCGGCAGCCCAGGGGGCGACACCGGGGAGCTGTTTTTT
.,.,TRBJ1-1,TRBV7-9,CASSSTAGGRTEAFF,TGTGCCAGCAGCTCGACCGCGGGGGGACGTACTGAAGCTTTCTTT
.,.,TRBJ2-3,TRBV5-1,CASSAATSTDTQYF,TGCGCCAGCAGTGCTGCTACTAGCACAGATACGCAGTATTTT
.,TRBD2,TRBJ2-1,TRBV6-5,CASSYFLAGGVNEQFF,TGTGCCAGCAGTTACTTCCTAGCGGGAGGGGTGAATGAGCAGTTCTTC
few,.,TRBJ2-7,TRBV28,CASSFTYEQYF,TGTGCCAGCAGTTTTACCTACGAGCAGTACTTC
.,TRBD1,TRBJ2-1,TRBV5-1,CASSLTGRNEQFF,TGCGCCAGCAGCCTGACAGGGCGCAATGAGCAGTTCTTC
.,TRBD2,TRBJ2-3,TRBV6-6,CASSTGLDVDTQYF,TGTGCCAGCAGTACGGGACTAGATGTTGATACGCAGTATTTT
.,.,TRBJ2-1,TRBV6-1,CASSAQGIDLYNEQFF,TGTGCCAGCAGTGCCCAGGGTATCGACCTATACAATGAGCAGTTCTTC
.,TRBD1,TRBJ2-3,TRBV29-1,CSVNRGFAPTDTQYF,TGCAGCGTCAACAGGGGTTTTGCTCCCACAGATACGCAGTATTTT
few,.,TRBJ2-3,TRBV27,CASSSPDTNTQYF,TGTGCCAGCAGTTCCCCGGACACGAATACGCAGTATTTT
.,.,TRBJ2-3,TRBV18,CASSPLAGQTDTQYF,TGTGCCAGCTCACCCCTTGCGGGACAGACAGATACGCAGTATTTT
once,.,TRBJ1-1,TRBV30,CAWSSGGGFEAFF,TGTGCCTGGTCATCGGGAGGGGGGTTTGAAGCTTTCTTT
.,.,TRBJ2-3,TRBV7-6,CASSLSGRTDTQYF,TGTGCCAGCAGCTTATCAGGGCGCACAGATACGCAGTATTTT
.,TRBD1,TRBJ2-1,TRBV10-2,CASRTGRQGIEQFF,TGCGCCAGCAGGACCGGTCGACAGGGGATTGAGCAGTTCTTC
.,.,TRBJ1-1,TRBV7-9,CASSREQGSEAFF,TGTGCCAGCAGCCGAGAACAGGGTTCTGAAGCTTTCTTT
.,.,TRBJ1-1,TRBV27,CASSLSTGMNTEAFF,TGTGCCAGCAGTTTGTCGACAGGCATGAACACTGAAGCTTTCTTT
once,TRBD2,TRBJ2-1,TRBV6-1,CASNAGGGSYNEQFF,TGTGCCAGCAATGCGGGGGGGGGATCCTACAATGAGCAGTTCTTC
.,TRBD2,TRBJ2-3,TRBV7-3,CASSLTSTSGRGTDTQYF,TGTGCCAGCAGCTTAACCTCGACTAGCGGGAGAGGGACAGATACGCAGTATTTT
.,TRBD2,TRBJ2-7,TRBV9,CASTRRGGGSGREAYEQYF,TGTGCCAGCACCCGTAGGGGAGGTGGTAGCGGGAGGGAAGCCTACGAGCAGTACTTC
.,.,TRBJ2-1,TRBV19,CASSPAAGTGTYNEQFF,TGTGCCAGTAGTCCCGCCGCCGGGACTGGGACCTACAATGAGCAGTTCTTC
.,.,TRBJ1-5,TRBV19,CASSRQRNSNQPQHF,TGTGCCAGTAGTAGACAGAGAAATAGCAATCAGCCCCAGCATTTT
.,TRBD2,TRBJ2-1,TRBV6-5,CASSYSRREGRNEQFF,TGTGCCAGCAGTTACTCGAGGCGGGAGGGCCGAAATGAGCAGTTCTTC
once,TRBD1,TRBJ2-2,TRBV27,CASKTGQGVAGELFF,TGTGCCAGCAAGACGGGACAGGGGGTAGCCGGGGAGCTGTTTTTT
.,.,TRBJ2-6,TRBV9,CASSVPVSSGANVLTF,TGTGCCAGCAGCGTCCCGGTGAGCTCTGGGGCCAACGTCCTGACTTTC
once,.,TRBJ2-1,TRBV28,CASSLGRGRSYNEQFF,TGTGCCAGCAGTTTAGGGCGGGGCCGCTCCTACAATGAGCAGTTCTTC
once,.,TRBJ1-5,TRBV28,CACYGTGNQPQHF,TGTGCCTGCTACGGTACAGGCAATCAGCCCCAGCATTTT
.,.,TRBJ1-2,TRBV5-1,CASSLDASWSDGYTF,TGCGCCAGCAGCTTGGACGCGTCCTGGAGCGATGGCTACACCTTC
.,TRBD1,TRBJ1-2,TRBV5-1,CASSSLGQGGGYTF,TGCGCCAGCAGCTCCTTGGGACAGGGTGGCGGCTACACCTTC
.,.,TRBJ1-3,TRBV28,CASGGGAGNTIYF,TGTGCCAGCGGTGGGGGGGCTGGAAACACCATATATTTT
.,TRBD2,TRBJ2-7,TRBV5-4,CASSRRESYEQYF,TGTGCCAGCAGCCGGCGGGAGTCCTACGAGCAGTACTTC
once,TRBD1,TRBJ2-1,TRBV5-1,CASSSPGTVDYNEQFF,TGCGCCAGCAGCTCACCTGGGACAGTCGACTACAATGAGCAGTTCTTC
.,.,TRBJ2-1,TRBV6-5,CASRQGLNNEQFF,TGTGCCAGCAGACAAGGACTCAACAATGAGCAGTTCTTC
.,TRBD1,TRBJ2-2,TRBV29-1,CSVEGTGVTGELFF,TGCAGCGTCGAAGGGACAGGGGTCACCGGGGAGCTGTTTTTT
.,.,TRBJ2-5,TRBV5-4,CASSGGGDRGLQETQYF,TGTGCCAGCAGCGGGGGGGGTGACAGGGGTCTTCAAGAGACCCAGTACTTC
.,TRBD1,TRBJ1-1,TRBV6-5,CASSYRGQREAFF,TGTGCCAGCAGTTACAGGGGACAGCGTGAAGCTTTCTTT
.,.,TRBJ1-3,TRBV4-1,CASSQGVGRGFGNTIYF,TGCGCCAGCAGCCAAGGGGTGGGCAGGGGCTTTGGAAACACCATATATTTT
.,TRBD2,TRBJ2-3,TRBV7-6,CASSLGTSGSTDTQYF,TGTGCCAGCAGCTTGGGGACTAGCGGGAGCACAGATACGCAGTATTTT
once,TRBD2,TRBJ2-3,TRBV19,CASSAGTSGITDTQYF,TGTGCCAGTAGTGCCGGGACTAGCGGAATTACAGATACGCAGTATTTT
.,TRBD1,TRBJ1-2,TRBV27,CASGGQGFGVSYTF,TGTGCCAGCGGTGGACAGGGGTTCGGTGTGAGCTACACCTTC
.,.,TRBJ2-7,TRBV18,CASSGEGGTYEQYF,TGTGCCAGCTCAGGGGAGGGGGGCACCTACGAGCAGTACTTC